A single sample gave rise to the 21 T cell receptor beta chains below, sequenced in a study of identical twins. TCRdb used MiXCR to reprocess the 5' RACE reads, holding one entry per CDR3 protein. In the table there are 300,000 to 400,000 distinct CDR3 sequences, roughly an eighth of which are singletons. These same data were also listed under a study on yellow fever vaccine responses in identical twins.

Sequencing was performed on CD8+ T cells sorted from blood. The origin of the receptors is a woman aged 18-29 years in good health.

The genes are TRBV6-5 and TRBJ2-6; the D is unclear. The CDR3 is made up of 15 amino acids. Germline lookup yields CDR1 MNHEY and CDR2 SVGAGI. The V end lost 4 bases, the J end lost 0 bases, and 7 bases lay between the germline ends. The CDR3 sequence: CASSSGLSGANVLTF. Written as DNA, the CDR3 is TGTGCCAGCAGTTCGGGTCTCTCTGGGGCCAACGTCCTGACTTTC.

The CDR3 sequence is CASSLSAGGTHNEQFF. The CDR3 bases are TGTGCCAGCAGTTTATCGGCGGGGGGGACCCACAATGAGCAGTTCTTC. The chain couples TRBV27 to TRBJ2-1; 9 bases agree with TRBD2. This CDR3 comprises 16 residues. V dropped 0 bases and J dropped 5; count of bases not matched to a gene: 5. Germline CDR1 MNHEY, CDR2 SMNVEV (reference sequence).

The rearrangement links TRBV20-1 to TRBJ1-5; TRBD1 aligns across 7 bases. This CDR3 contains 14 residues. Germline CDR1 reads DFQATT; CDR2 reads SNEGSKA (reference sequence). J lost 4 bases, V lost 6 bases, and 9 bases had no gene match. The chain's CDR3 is CSARLRQGNQPQHF. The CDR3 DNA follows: TGCAGTGCCAGATTAAGACAGGGAAATCAGCCCCAGCATTTT.

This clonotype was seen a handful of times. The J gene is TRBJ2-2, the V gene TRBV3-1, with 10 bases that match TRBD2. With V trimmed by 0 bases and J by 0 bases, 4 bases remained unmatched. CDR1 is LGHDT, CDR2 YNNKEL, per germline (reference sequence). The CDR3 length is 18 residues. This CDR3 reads CASSQDATSGSNTGELFF. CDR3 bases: TGTGCCAGCAGCCAAGATGCGACTAGCGGGTCGAACACCGGGGAGCTGTTTTTT.

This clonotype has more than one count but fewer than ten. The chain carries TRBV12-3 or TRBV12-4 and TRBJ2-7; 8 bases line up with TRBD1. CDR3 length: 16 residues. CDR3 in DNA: TGTGCCAGCAGTTTAGCGGAGACAGGGGTTTCCTCCGAGCAGTACGTC. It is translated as CASSLAETGVSSEQYV.

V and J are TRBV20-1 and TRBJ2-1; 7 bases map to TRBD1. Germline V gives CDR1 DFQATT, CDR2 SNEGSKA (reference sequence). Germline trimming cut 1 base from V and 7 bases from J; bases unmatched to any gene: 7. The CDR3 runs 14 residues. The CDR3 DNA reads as TGCAGTGCTAGAGCTACGACAGGGACAAATGAGCAGTTCTTC. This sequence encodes CSARATTGTNEQFF.

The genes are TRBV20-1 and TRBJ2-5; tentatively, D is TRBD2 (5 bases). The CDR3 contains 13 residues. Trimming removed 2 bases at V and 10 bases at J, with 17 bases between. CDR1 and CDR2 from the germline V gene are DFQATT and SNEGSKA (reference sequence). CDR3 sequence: CSARPKEERGQYF. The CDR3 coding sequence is TGCAGTGCTAGACCTAAAGAGGAACGGGGCCAGTACTTC.

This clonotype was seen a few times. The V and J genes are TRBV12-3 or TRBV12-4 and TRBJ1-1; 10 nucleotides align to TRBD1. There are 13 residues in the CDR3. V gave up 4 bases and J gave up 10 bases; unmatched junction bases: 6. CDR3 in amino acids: CASSSGQGWRAFF. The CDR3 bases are TGTGCCAGCAGTTCGGGACAGGGGTGGAGAGCTTTCTTT.

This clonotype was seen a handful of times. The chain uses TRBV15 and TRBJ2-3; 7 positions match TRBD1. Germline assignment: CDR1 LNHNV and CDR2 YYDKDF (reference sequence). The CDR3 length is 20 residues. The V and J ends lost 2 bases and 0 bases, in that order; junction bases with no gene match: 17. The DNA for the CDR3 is TGTGCCACCAGCAGACTCAAAGTGGTCCAGACAGGGTCGAGCACAGATACGCAGTATTTT. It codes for CATSRLKVVQTGSSTDTQYF. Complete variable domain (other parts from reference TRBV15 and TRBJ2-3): DAMVIQNPRYQVTQFGKPVTLSCSQTLNHNVMYWYQQKSSQAPKLLFHYYDKDFNNEADTPDNFQSRRPNTSFCFLDIRSPGLGDTAMYLCATSRLKVVQTGSSTDTQYFGPGTRLTVL.

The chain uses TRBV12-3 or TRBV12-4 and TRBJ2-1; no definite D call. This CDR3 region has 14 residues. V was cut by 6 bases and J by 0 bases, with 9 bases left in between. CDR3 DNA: TGTGCCAGCAGCCTGAGGAACTCCTACAATGAGCAGTTCTTC. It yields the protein CASSLRNSYNEQFF.

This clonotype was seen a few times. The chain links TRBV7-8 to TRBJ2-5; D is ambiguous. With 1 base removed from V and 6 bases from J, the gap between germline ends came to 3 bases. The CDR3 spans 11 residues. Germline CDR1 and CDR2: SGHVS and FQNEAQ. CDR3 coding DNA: TGTGCCAGCAGCTTAGATAAGACCCAGTACTTC. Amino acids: CASSLDKTQYF.

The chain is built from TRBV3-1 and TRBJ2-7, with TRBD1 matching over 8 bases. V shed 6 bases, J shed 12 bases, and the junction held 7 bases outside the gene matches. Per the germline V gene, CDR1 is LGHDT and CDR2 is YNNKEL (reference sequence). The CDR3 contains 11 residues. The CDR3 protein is CASRGQGLLYV. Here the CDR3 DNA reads TGTGCCAGCAGAGGACAGGGATTGCTGTACGTC.

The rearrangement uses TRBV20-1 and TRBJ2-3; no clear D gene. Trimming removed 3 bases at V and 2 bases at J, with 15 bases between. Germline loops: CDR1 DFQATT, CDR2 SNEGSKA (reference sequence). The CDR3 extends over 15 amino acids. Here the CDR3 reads CSASSYRTTTDTQYF. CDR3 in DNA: TGCAGTGCTAGCTCTTACCGTACCACCACAGATACGCAGTATTTT.

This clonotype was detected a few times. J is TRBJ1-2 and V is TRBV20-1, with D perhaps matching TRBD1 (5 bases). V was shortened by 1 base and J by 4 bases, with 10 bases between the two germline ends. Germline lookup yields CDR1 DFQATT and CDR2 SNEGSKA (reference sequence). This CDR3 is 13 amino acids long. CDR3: CSARAGTVYGYTF. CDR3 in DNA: TGCAGTGCTAGAGCCGGGACGGTCTATGGCTACACCTTC.

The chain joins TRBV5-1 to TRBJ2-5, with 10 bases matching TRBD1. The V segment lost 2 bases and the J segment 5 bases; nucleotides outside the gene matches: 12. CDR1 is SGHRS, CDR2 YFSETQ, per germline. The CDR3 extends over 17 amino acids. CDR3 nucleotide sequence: TGCGCCAGCAGCTTTAAAACGGACAGGGGGGTCCGGGAGACCCAGTACTTC. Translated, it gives CASSFKTDRGVRETQYF.

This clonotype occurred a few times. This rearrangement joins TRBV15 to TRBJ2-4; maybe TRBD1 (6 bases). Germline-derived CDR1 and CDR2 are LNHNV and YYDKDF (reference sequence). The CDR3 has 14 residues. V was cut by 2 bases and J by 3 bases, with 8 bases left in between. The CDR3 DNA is TGTGCCACCAGCAGACACAGGGTCAAAAACATTCAGTACTTC. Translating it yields CATSRHRVKNIQYF.

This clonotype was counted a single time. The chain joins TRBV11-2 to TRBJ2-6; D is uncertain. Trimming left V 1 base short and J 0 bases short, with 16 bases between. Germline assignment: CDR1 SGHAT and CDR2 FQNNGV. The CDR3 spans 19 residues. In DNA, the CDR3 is TGTGCCAGCAGCTTAGGTGGCAGCGTGGGTTCCTCTGGGGCCAACGTCCTGACTTTC. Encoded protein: CASSLGGSVGSSGANVLTF.

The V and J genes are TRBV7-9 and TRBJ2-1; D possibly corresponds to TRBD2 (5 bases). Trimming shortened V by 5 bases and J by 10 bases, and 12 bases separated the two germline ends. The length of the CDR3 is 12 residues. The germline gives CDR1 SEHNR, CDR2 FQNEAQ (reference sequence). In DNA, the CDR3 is TGTGCCAGCAGCACCACGGGGTACGAGCAGTTCTTC. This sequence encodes CASSTTGYEQFF.

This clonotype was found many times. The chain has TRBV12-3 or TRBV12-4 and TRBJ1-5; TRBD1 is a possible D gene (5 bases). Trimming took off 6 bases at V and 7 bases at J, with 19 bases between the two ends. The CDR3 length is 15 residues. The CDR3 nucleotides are TGTGCCAGCAGCACGGGACGGCCCGAATGGCAGCCCCAGCATTTT. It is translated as CASSTGRPEWQPQHF.

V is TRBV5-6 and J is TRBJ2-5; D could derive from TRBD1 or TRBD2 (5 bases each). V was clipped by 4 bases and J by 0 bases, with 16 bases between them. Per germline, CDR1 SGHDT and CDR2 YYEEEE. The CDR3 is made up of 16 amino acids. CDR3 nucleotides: TGTGCCAGCAGCCCGCGACCGGGGCTCGACCAAGAGACCCAGTACTTC. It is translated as CASSPRPGLDQETQYF.

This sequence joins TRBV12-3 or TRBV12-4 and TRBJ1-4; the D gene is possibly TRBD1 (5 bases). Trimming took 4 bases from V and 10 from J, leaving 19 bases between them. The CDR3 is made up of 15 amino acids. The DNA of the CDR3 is TGTGCCAGCAGTTCCGTGGGCAGGGAAGATGGAAAACTGTTTTTT. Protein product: CASSSVGREDGKLFF.